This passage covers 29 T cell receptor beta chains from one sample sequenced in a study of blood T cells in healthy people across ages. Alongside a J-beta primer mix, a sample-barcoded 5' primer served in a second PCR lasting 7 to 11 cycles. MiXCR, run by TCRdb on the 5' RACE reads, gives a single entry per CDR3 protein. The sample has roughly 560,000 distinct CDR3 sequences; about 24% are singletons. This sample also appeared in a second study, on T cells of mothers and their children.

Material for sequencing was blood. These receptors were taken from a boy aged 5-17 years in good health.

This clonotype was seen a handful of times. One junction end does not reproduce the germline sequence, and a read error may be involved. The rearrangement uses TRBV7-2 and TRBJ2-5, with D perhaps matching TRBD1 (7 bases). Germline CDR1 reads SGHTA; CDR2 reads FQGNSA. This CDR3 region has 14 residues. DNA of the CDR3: TGTGCCAGCAGCTCGTCGTGGACAGGAGTCGGAGGGTTCTTC. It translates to CASSSSWTGVGGFF.

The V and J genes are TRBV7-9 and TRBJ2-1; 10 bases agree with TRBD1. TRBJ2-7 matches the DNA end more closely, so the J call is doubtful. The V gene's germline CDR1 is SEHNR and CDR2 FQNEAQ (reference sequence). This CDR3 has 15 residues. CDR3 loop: CASRAGTGVSYEQYF. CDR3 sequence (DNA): TGTGCCAGCAGGGCCGGGACAGGGGTCTCCTACGAGCAGTACTTC.

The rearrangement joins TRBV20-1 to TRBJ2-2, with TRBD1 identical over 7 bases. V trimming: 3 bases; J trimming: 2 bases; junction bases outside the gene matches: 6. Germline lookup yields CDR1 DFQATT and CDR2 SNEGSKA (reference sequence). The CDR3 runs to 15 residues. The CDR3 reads CSASRQGPNTGELFF. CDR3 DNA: TGCAGTGCTAGCCGACAGGGCCCTAACACCGGGGAGCTGTTTTTT.

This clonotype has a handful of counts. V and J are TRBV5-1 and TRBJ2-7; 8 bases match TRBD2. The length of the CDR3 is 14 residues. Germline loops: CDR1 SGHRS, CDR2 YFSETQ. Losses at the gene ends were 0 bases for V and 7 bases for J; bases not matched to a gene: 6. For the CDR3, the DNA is TGCGCCAGCAGCTTGGAGCGGGAGCCTCGAGAGCAGTACTTC. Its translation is CASSLEREPREQYF.

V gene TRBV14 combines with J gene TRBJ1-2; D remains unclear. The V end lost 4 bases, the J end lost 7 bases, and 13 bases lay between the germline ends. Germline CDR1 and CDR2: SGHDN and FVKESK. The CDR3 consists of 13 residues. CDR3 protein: CASSPRADSGYTF. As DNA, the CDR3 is TGTGCCAGCAGCCCCCGCGCGGATAGTGGCTACACCTTC.

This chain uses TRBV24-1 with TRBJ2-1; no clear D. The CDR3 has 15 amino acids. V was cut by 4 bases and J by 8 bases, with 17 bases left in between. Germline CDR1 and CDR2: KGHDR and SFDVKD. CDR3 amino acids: CATSDPGGPRDEQFF. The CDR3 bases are TGTGCCACCAGTGACCCCGGCGGACCTCGTGATGAGCAGTTCTTC.

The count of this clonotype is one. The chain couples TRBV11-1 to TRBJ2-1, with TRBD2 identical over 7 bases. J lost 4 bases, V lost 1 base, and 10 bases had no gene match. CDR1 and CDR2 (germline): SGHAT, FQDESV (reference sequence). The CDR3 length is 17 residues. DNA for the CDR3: TGTGCCAGCAGCTTAGAGGCTAGCGGAGCTAGTTACAATGAGCAGTTCTTC. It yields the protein CASSLEASGASYNEQFF. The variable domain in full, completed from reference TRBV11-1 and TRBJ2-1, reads EAEVAQSPRYKITEKSQAVAFWCDPISGHATLYWYRQILGQGPELLVQFQDESVVDDSQLPKDRFSAERLKGVDSTLKIQPAELGDSAMYLCASSLEASGASYNEQFFGPGTRLTVL.

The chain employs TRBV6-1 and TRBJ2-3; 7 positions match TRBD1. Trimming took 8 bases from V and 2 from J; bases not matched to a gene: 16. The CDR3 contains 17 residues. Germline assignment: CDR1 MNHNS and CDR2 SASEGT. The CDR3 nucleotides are TGTGCCAGCTCGCCAGGGGGACGGGCTCTCTACACAGATACGCAGTATTTT. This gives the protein CASSPGGRALYTDTQYF.

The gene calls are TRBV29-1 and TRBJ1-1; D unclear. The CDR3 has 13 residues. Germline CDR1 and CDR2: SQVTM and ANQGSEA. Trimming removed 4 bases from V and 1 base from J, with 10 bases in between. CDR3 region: CSVGLIPNTEAFF. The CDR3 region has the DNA TGCAGCGTTGGGTTGATACCGAACACTGAAGCTTTCTTT.

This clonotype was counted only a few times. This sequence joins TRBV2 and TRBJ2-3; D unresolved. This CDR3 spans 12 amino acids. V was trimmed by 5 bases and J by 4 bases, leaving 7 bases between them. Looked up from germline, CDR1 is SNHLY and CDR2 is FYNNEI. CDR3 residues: CASSKGSDTQYF. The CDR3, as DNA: TGTGCCAGCAGTAAGGGTTCAGATACGCAGTATTTT.

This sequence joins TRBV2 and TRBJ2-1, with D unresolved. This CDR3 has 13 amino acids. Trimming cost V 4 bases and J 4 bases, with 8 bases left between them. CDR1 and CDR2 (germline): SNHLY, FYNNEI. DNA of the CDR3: TGTGCCAGCAGTGCCGACTCGTACAATGAGCAGTTCTTC. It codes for CASSADSYNEQFF.

The CDR3 region is CASSSDRTMNTEAFF. The CDR3 nucleotides are TGTGCCAGCTCATCAGACAGGACTATGAACACTGAAGCTTTCTTT. This chain links TRBV18 with TRBJ1-1; D is possibly TRBD1 (6 bases). Germline V lookup: CDR1 KGHSH, CDR2 LQKENI. The length of the CDR3 is 15 residues. V dropped 5 bases and J dropped 0 bases, with 13 bases sitting between them.

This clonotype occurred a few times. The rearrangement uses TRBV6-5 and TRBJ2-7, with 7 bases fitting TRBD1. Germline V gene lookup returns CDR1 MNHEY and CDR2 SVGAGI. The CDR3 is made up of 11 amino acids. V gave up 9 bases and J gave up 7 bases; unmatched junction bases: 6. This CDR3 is CASYARGEQYF. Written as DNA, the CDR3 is TGTGCCAGTTACGCCAGGGGGGAGCAGTACTTC.

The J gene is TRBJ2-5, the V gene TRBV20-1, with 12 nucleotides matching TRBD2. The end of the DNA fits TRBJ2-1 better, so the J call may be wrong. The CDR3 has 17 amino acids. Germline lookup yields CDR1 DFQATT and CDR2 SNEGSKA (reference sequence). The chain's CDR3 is CSARPDPTSGSDNEQFF. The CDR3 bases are TGCAGTGCTAGGCCTGACCCGACTAGCGGGAGCGACAATGAGCAGTTCTTC.

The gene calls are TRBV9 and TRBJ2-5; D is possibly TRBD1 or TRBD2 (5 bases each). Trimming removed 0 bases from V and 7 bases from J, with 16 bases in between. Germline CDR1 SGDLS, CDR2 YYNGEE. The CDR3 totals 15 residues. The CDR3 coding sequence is TGTGCCAGCAGCGTAGGGGACGGATTTCTTGGGACCCAGTACTTC. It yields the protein CASSVGDGFLGTQYF.

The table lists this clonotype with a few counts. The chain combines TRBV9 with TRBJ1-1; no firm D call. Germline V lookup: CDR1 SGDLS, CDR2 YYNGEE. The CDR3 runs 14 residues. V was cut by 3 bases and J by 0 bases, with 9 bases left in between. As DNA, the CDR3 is TGTGCCAGCAGCGACGGACGGATGAACACTGAAGCTTTCTTT. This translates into CASSDGRMNTEAFF.

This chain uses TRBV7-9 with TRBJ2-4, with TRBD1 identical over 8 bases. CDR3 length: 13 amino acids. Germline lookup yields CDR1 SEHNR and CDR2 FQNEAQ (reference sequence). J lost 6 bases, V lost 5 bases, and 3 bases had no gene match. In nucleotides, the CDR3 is TGTGCCAGCAGCGCCAGGGGGCTAAACATTCAGTACTTC. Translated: CASSARGLNIQYF. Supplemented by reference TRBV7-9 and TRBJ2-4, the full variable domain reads DTGVSQNPRHKITKRGQNVTFRCDPISEHNRLYWYRQTLGQGPEFLTYFQNEAQLEKSRLLSDRFSAERPKGSFSTLEIQRTEQGDSAMYLCASSARGLNIQYFGAGTRLSVL.

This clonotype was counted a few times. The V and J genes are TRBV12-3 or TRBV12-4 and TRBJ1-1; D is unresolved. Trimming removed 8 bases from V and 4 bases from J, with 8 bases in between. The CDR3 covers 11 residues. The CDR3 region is CASWRGTEAFF. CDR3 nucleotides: TGTGCCAGCTGGCGGGGCACTGAAGCTTTCTTT.

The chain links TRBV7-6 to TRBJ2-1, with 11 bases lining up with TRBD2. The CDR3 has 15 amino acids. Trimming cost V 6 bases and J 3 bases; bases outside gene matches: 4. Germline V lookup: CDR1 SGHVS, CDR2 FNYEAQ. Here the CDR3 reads CASRPGTSGYNEQFF. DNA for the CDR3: TGTGCCAGCAGGCCCGGGACTAGCGGCTACAATGAGCAGTTCTTC.

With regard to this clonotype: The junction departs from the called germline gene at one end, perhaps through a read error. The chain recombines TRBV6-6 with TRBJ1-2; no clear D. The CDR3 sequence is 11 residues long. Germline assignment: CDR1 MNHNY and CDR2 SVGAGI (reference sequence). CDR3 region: CATRSGNGYPF. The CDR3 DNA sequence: TGTGCCACGAGGAGCGGGAATGGCTACCCCTTC.

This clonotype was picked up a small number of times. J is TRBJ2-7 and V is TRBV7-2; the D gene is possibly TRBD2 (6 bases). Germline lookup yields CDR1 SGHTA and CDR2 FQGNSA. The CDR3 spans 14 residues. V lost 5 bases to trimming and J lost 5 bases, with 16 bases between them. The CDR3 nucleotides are TGTGCCAGCAGCCGCACACGGGGGAGAAACGAGCAGTACTTC. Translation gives CASSRTRGRNEQYF.

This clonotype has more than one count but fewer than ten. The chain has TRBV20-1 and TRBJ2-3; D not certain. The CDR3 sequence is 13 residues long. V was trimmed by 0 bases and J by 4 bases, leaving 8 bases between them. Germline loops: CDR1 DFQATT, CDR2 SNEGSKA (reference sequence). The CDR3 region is CSARDSTSDTQYF. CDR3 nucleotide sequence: TGCAGTGCTAGAGATTCGACTTCAGATACGCAGTATTTT.

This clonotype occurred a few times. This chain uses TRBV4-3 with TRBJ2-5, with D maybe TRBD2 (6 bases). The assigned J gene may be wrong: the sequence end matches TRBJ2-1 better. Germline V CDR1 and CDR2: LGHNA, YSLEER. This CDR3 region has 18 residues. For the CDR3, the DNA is TGCGCCAGCAGCCAAGATCGTGCACTAGCTGTAGATTACAATGAGCAGTTCTTC. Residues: CASSQDRALAVDYNEQFF.

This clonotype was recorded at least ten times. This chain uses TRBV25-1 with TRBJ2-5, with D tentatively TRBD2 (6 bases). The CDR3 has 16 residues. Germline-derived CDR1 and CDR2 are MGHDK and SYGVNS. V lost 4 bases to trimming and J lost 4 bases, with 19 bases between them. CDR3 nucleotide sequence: TGTGCCAGCAGTGCGAACCCGGGAGACGGGCCAGAGACCCAGTACTTC. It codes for CASSANPGDGPETQYF.

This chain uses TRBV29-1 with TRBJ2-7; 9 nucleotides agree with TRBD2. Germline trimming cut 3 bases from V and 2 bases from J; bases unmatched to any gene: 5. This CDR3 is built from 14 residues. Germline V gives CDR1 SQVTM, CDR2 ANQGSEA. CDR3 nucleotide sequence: TGCAGCGTTGAGGATAGCGGGAGCCCCTACGAGCAGTACTTC. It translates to CSVEDSGSPYEQYF.

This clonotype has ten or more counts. DNA of the CDR3: TGCAGCGTTGGGACTAGCGGGAGGTACAATGAGCAGTTCTTC. As protein: CSVGTSGRYNEQFF. The V call is TRBV29-1, the J call TRBJ2-1, with 14 bases aligning to TRBD2. CDR1 and CDR2 from the germline V gene are SQVTM and ANQGSEA. This CDR3 has 14 amino acids. J lost 4 bases, V lost 4 bases, and 0 bases had no gene match.

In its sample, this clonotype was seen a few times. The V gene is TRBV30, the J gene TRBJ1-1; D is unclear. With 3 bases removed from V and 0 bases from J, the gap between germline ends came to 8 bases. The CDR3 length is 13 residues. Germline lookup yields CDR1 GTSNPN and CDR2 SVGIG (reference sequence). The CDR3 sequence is CAWSMTVNTEAFF. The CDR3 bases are TGTGCCTGGAGCATGACGGTGAACACTGAAGCTTTCTTT.

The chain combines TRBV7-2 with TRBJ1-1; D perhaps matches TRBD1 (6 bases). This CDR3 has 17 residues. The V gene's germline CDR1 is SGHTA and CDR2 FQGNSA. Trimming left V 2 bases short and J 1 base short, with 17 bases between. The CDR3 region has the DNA TGTGCCAGCAGCTTAATAGGGCCGAGGGGGGGGAACACTGAAGCTTTCTTT. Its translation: CASSLIGPRGGNTEAFF.

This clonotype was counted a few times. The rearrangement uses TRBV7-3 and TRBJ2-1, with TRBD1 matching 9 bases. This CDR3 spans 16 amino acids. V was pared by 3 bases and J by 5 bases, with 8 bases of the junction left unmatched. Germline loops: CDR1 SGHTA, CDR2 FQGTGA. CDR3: CASSFDGTGLNNEQFF. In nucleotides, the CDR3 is TGTGCCAGCAGCTTCGACGGGACAGGGCTTAACAATGAGCAGTTCTTC.